The 16 T cell receptor beta chains listed next were all sequenced from one sample in a study of T-cell memory formation after mild COVID-19. In TCRdb, the 5' RACE reads were re-called with MiXCR into one record per CDR3 protein. The sample carries some 350,000 distinct CDR3 sequences, 13% recorded once. The sample comprised PBMCs or a T cell subset sorted from them (not recorded which). All receptors derive from a man aged 18 to 30 who had mild COVID-19 (a few samples of this study predate the infection). Cell type and time point are not known.

This clonotype showed up many times. J is TRBJ1-4 and V is TRBV6-5, with a possible D match to TRBD1 (6 bases). Looked up from germline, CDR1 is MNHEY and CDR2 is SVGAGI. Trimming pared 4 bases from V and 3 bases from J, leaving 9 bases between. The CDR3 totals 14 residues. The CDR3 DNA reads TGTGCCAGCAGTTCTCGGACAGCTAATGAAAAACTGTTTTTT. This codes for CASSSRTANEKLFF.

The chain links TRBV20-1 to TRBJ2-7, with 8 bases aligning to TRBD2. The germline V gene encodes CDR1 DFQATT and CDR2 SNEGSKA (reference sequence). The CDR3 contains 13 residues. V dropped 6 bases and J dropped 4; count of bases not matched to a gene: 8. The CDR3 protein is CSASGGGRYEQYF. The CDR3, as DNA: TGCAGTGCCTCCGGGGGGGGTAGATACGAGCAGTACTTC.

This clonotype occurred many times. This chain connects TRBV5-6 to TRBJ2-5; D gene unclear. TRBJ2-3 explains the end of the DNA better; the J call may be wrong. Per the germline V gene, CDR1 is SGHDT and CDR2 is YYEEEE. The CDR3 contains 13 residues. The CDR3 sequence: CASSLELKETQYF. The DNA of the CDR3 is TGTGCCAGCAGCTTAGAACTTAAAGAAACGCAGTATTTT.

The rearrangement joins TRBV10-3 to TRBJ1-6; D possibly corresponds to TRBD1 (5 bases). CDR1 ENHRY and CDR2 SYGVKD come from the germline V gene. V dropped 3 bases and J dropped 6 bases, with 9 bases sitting between them. This CDR3 region has 14 residues. The CDR3 loop is CAISEDQGNSPLHF. The CDR3 bases are TGTGCCATCAGTGAAGACCAGGGTAATTCACCCCTCCACTTT.

This clonotype was detected many times. This chain connects TRBV20-1 to TRBJ2-4; no firm D call. Trimming shortened V by 1 base and J by 5 bases, and 9 bases separated the two germline ends. This CDR3 is 13 amino acids long. CDR1 DFQATT and CDR2 SNEGSKA come from the germline V gene (reference sequence). CDR3 DNA sequence: TGCAGTGCTAGAGGACCTCTCGAAAACATTCAGTACTTC. It codes for CSARGPLENIQYF.

V and J are TRBV5-1 and TRBJ2-4; D may correspond to TRBD1 or TRBD2 (5 bases each). The CDR3 has 17 amino acids. V lost 3 bases, J lost 0 bases, and 16 bases lay in between. Germline V gene sequence: CDR1 SGHRS, CDR2 YFSETQ. CDR3 in amino acids: CASSSGPTVLAKNIQYF. The CDR3 region has the DNA TGCGCCAGCAGCTCGGGGCCGACAGTTCTAGCCAAAAACATTCAGTACTTC.

A few counts support this clonotype. The chain uses TRBV5-1 and TRBJ2-1, with 10 bases lining up with TRBD2. Per the germline V gene, CDR1 is SGHRS and CDR2 is YFSETQ. The J segment lost 7 bases and the V segment lost 0 bases, leaving 4 bases of the junction unmatched. The CDR3 totals 15 residues. The CDR3 is CASSLALAGRNEQFF. Written as DNA, the CDR3 is TGCGCCAGCAGCTTGGCACTAGCGGGGAGAAATGAGCAGTTCTTC.

The table lists this clonotype with a few counts. In DNA form, the CDR3 reads TGCAGCGTGGAGGGGGCGCGGGGTCAGCCCCAGCATTTT. This translates into CSVEGARGQPQHF. J is TRBJ1-5 and V is TRBV29-1; the match to TRBD1 covers 7 bases. Germline assignment: CDR1 SQVTM and CDR2 ANQGSEA. This CDR3 contains 13 residues. The J segment lost 6 bases and the V segment lost 6 bases, leaving 8 bases of the junction unmatched.

CDR3 in DNA: TGCGCCAGCAGTTCCACGACCCAGAACACTGAAGCTTTCTTT. Its translation: CASSSTTQNTEAFF. The chain links TRBV10-2 to TRBJ1-1; D unresolved. Trimming cost V 5 bases and J 1 base, with 11 bases left between them. This CDR3 has 14 amino acids. From germline, CDR1 is WSHSY and CDR2 SAAADI.

This clonotype has a count of ten or more. The V and J genes are TRBV5-6 and TRBJ1-2; D not resolved. Trimming removed 2 bases from V and 8 bases from J, with 13 bases in between. This CDR3 spans 13 amino acids. CDR1 is SGHDT and CDR2 is YYEEEE in the germline V gene. The CDR3 region is CASSFAPKGGYTF. Here the CDR3 DNA reads TGTGCCAGCAGCTTTGCCCCTAAGGGCGGCTACACCTTC.

The chain uses TRBV7-9 and TRBJ2-4, with TRBD2 as a possible D gene (5 bases). CDR3 length: 11 residues. V was trimmed by 5 bases and J by 9 bases, leaving 8 bases between them. Germline loops: CDR1 SEHNR, CDR2 FQNEAQ (reference sequence). The CDR3 loop reads CASSPEGIQYF. The DNA of the CDR3 is TGTGCCAGCAGCCCAGAGGGCATTCAGTACTTC. Looking up the rest from reference TRBV7-9 and TRBJ2-4 gives the full variable domain: DTGVSQNPRHKITKRGQNVTFRCDPISEHNRLYWYRQTLGQGPEFLTYFQNEAQLEKSRLLSDRFSAERPKGSFSTLEIQRTEQGDSAMYLCASSPEGIQYFGAGTRLSVL.

The chain couples TRBV12-3 or TRBV12-4 to TRBJ2-7; 11 positions agree with TRBD2. The CDR3 is made up of 14 amino acids. V lost 5 bases to trimming and J lost 4 bases; unmatched junction nucleotides: 4. The CDR3, as DNA: TGTGCCAGCAGTGCTAGCGGGGGGTTATACGAGCAGTACTTC. It translates to CASSASGGLYEQYF.

The sample holds many counts of this clonotype. The chain joins TRBV7-2 to TRBJ2-3; no definite D call. CDR1 and CDR2 (germline): SGHTA, FQGNSA. The CDR3 extends over 17 amino acids. V dropped 5 bases and J dropped 2 bases, with 20 bases sitting between them. The CDR3 sequence: CASSLQLLGGLTDTQYF. The CDR3, as DNA: TGTGCCAGCAGCCTGCAGCTTTTGGGCGGTCTCACAGATACGCAGTATTTT. The full variable domain, in which reference TRBV7-2 and TRBJ2-3 provide the parts outside the CDR3, is GAGVSQSPSNKVTEKGKDVELRCDPISGHTALYWYRQSLGQGLEFLIYFQGNSAPDKSGLPSDRFSAERTGGSVSTLTIQRTQQEDSAVYLCASSLQLLGGLTDTQYFGPGTRLTVL.

This chain connects TRBV18 to TRBJ2-7; D may correspond to TRBD1 or TRBD2 (5 bases each). The CDR3 runs 14 residues. V lost 5 bases to trimming and J lost 2 bases, with 13 bases between them. Germline lookup yields CDR1 KGHSH and CDR2 LQKENI. Here the CDR3 reads CASSSGARAYEQYV. CDR3 sequence (DNA): TGTGCCAGCTCATCCGGGGCCAGGGCCTACGAGCAGTACGTC.

This rearrangement joins TRBV14 to TRBJ2-3; 9 bases are a match to TRBD2. After removal of 4 bases from V and 5 bases from J, the junction contained 7 bases not matched to a gene. The V gene's germline CDR1 is SGHDN and CDR2 FVKESK. The CDR3 totals 15 residues. CDR3 in amino acids: CASSRRLAEGDTQYF. The CDR3 region has the DNA TGTGCCAGCAGCCGTAGACTAGCGGAGGGAGATACGCAGTATTTT.

This clonotype has just a few counts. This rearrangement joins TRBV3-1 to TRBJ2-7; no clear D gene. CDR3 length: 14 amino acids. The germline V and J ends were trimmed by 6 bases and 0 bases, with 12 bases remaining between them. CDR1 and CDR2 from the germline V gene are LGHDT and YNNKEL (reference sequence). The CDR3 DNA follows: TGTGCCAGCAGTCCAACAGATTTCTCCTACGAGCAGTACTTC. This codes for CASSPTDFSYEQYF.